One sample yielded the 27 T cell receptor beta chains listed below, sequenced in a study of read filtering for tumor transcriptome and immune sequencing. The library was built from 400 ng RNA with molecular barcoded adaptors for alpha/delta and beta/gamma chains. TCRdb re-called the reads with MiXCR, one entry per CDR3 protein. Of about 93,000 distinct CDR3 sequences in the sample, 20% to 25% were seen once. The specimen sequenced was a population of CD138-negative cells sorted from bone marrow. The source is a donor at least 40 years old with multiple myeloma.

This clonotype came up many times. The chain recombines TRBV2 with TRBJ2-1; no definite D call. Per the germline V gene, CDR1 is SNHLY and CDR2 is FYNNEI. The ends were cut back, 2 bases at V and 4 bases at J, with 0 bases in the middle. CDR3 length: 11 residues. The CDR3 loop is CASSEYNEQFF. CDR3 nucleotide sequence: TGTGCCAGCAGTGAATACAATGAGCAGTTCTTC.

This clonotype was detected a few times. V and J are TRBV7-3 and TRBJ2-2; either TRBD1 or TRBD2 may supply D (6 bases each). Germline loops: CDR1 SGHTA, CDR2 FQGTGA. The CDR3 consists of 15 residues. V lost 3 bases and J lost 4, with 12 bases in between. CDR3 residues: CASSFRGRSTGELFF. The CDR3 region has the DNA TGTGCCAGCAGCTTTCGGGGGCGGAGCACCGGGGAGCTGTTTTTT.

This clonotype has more than one count but fewer than ten. The chain employs TRBV9 and TRBJ2-2, with D maybe TRBD1 (6 bases). This CDR3 is 17 amino acids long. The V end lost 4 bases, the J end lost 3 bases, and 19 bases lay between the germline ends. CDR1 and CDR2 from the germline V gene are SGDLS and YYNGEE. The CDR3 is CASSPSNHRDDTGELFF. The CDR3 coding sequence is TGTGCCAGCAGCCCCTCAAACCACAGGGATGACACCGGGGAGCTGTTTTTT.

This clonotype was recorded at least ten times. The rearrangement uses TRBV4-1 and TRBJ2-2; D remains ambiguous. Per the germline V gene, CDR1 is MGHRA and CDR2 is YSYEKL. The CDR3 is made up of 14 amino acids. V lost 6 bases and J lost 4, with 12 bases in between. CDR3 sequence: CASRPDPGTGELFF. In DNA form, the CDR3 reads TGCGCCAGCAGACCAGACCCGGGCACCGGGGAGCTGTTTTTT.

This clonotype counts as medium-sized. This chain uses TRBV12-3 or TRBV12-4 with TRBJ2-1, with 9 nucleotides matching TRBD1. The CDR3 totals 15 residues. V shed 2 bases, J shed 6 bases, and the junction held 5 bases outside the gene matches. In nucleotides, the CDR3 is TGTGCCAGCAGTTTAAAGGGACAGGGTTTCAATGAGCAGTTCTTC. Translating gives CASSLKGQGFNEQFF.

As regards this clonotype: Being one base from a much bigger clone, this may be a read error. The chain carries TRBV29-1 and TRBJ2-1; D is unclear. Germline CDR1 reads SQVTM; CDR2 reads ANQGSEA. The length of the CDR3 is 10 residues. The CDR3 is CSTTHNERFF. The CDR3 DNA reads as TGCAGCACCACACACAATGAGCGGTTCTTC.

This clonotype was found many times. V and J are TRBV5-1 and TRBJ2-5; TRBD1 or TRBD2 may be the D gene (6 bases each). Germline CDR1 is SGHRS and CDR2 is YFSETQ. Trimming cost V 5 bases and J 4 bases, with 12 bases left between them. This CDR3 spans 13 amino acids. In nucleotides, the CDR3 is TGCGCCAGCAGAGAGGGGGGAGGAGAGACCCAGTACTTC. Its translation: CASREGGGETQYF.

The V and J genes are TRBV2 and TRBJ2-1; D might be TRBD2 (5 bases). The CDR3 totals 15 residues. CDR1 and CDR2 from the germline V gene are SNHLY and FYNNEI. V lost 3 bases and J 10 bases, leaving 19 bases between the germline ends. The CDR3 here is CASSDEGVSSSEQFF. CDR3 bases: TGTGCCAGCAGTGATGAGGGAGTCTCCTCCTCCGAGCAGTTCTTC.

With respect to this clonotype: A read error is the likely source, as a far larger clone sits one nucleotide away. CDR3 protein: CASSGGSTWTGAYNEQFF. CDR3 coding DNA: TGTGCCAGCAGTGGGGGAAGTACGTGGACAGGGGCCTACAATGAGCAGTTCTTC. The V gene is TRBV12-3 or TRBV12-4, the J gene TRBJ2-1, with TRBD1 matching over 9 bases. This CDR3 is 18 amino acids long. The junction had 13 bases not matched to a gene; V was cut back by 5 bases and J by 2 bases.

This clonotype was detected many times. The J gene is TRBJ2-1, the V gene TRBV6-5; 11 bases map to TRBD1. The CDR3 is 15 amino acids. V lost 6 bases and J lost 4; bases outside the gene matches: 5. The germline gives CDR1 MNHEY, CDR2 SVGAGI. The CDR3 loop reads CASRTDRGPYNEQFF. Written as DNA, the CDR3 is TGTGCCAGCAGAACGGACAGGGGGCCTTACAATGAGCAGTTCTTC.

Note on this clonotype: This clone may be a read error of a much larger clone one base away. The rearrangement links TRBV7-2 to TRBJ1-4; 8 nucleotides match TRBD1. CDR3 size: 17 residues. Germline CDR1 reads SGHTA; CDR2 reads FQGNSA. The CDR3 sequence: CASSLQPRQGTNEKLLF. The CDR3 nucleotides read TGTGCCAGCAGCTTGCAACCTCGACAGGGGACTAATGAAAAACTGCTTTTT.

The CDR3 DNA follows: TGCGCCAGCAGCAAAGACAGGGGCCAGCCCCAGCATTTT. Residues: CASSKDRGQPQHF. This rearrangement joins TRBV5-1 to TRBJ1-5; TRBD1 agrees at 8 bases. This CDR3 is 13 amino acids long. V lost 4 bases to trimming and J lost 7 bases; unmatched junction nucleotides: 4. The germline V gene encodes CDR1 SGHRS and CDR2 YFSETQ.

To note about this clonotype: One end of the junction fails to match germline, which may point to a read error. The rearrangement joins TRBV4-2 to TRBJ2-5, with 9 bases identical to TRBD2. Germline CDR1 is LGHNA and CDR2 is YNFKEQ. This CDR3 spans 19 amino acids. CDR3 DNA: TGTGCCATCAGCCAAGATTTCCGGTGGGCGGGGGGGCCCTTAGAGACCCAGTACTTC. Protein sequence: CAISQDFRWAGGPLETQYF.

Points on this clonotype: A much more abundant neighbour one base away suggests this may be a read error. The CDR3 ends on some other residue instead of the conserved phenylalanine or tryptophan, so this is likely a read error. The chain combines TRBV2 with TRBJ2-1, with D possibly matching TRBD1 (5 bases). The V gene lost 2 bases and the J gene lost 6 bases, with 11 bases spanning the gap. Germline CDR1 SNHLY, CDR2 FYNNEI. The CDR3 has 14 residues. The CDR3 sequence is CASSEQGRGNEQFY. DNA for the CDR3: TGTGCCAGCAGTGAACAGGGAAGGGGCAATGAGCAGTTCTAC.

This clonotype was seen only a few times. The chain couples TRBV5-5 to TRBJ1-1, with TRBD1 matching over 7 bases. Germline values: CDR1 SGHKS, CDR2 YYEKEE (reference sequence). With 5 bases clipped from V and 1 base from J, the junction kept 5 bases outside the gene matches. The CDR3 covers 14 residues. The CDR3 DNA reads TGTGCCAGCAGGGGCGGGACAGCGAACACTGAAGCTTTCTTT. The encoded protein is CASRGGTANTEAFF.

This clonotype was observed many times. The CDR3 DNA reads as TGCAGCGTTGTAGGACAAAAAGAGACCCAGTACTTC. This encodes CSVVGQKETQYF. The rearrangement uses TRBV29-1 and TRBJ2-5, with D tentatively TRBD1 (5 bases). Trimming left V 4 bases short and J 3 bases short, with 9 bases between. The CDR3 consists of 12 residues. The V gene's germline CDR1 is SQVTM and CDR2 ANQGSEA.

This clonotype occurred many times. This chain joins TRBV2 and TRBJ2-6, with TRBD1 matching over 10 bases. The CDR3 is made up of 17 amino acids. Germline CDR1 reads SNHLY; CDR2 reads FYNNEI. The ends lost 5 bases at V and 2 bases at J; junction bases unmatched: 6. The chain's CDR3 is CASSSRDRGAGANVLTF. The CDR3 bases are TGTGCCAGCAGTTCCCGGGACAGGGGCGCTGGGGCCAACGTCCTGACTTTC.

This clonotype was seen many times. The chain couples TRBV6-5 to TRBJ2-3; TRBD1 or TRBD2 may be the D gene (6 bases each). The V gene lost 8 bases and the J gene lost 5 bases, with 17 bases spanning the gap. CDR1 MNHEY and CDR2 SVGAGI come from the germline V gene. The CDR3 contains 14 residues. The CDR3, as DNA: TGTGCCAGCGCGCTAGGGGGGAAGCGAGATACGCAGTATTTT. Protein product: CASALGGKRDTQYF.

CDR3 nucleotides: TGTGCCAGCAGTTTCTCTGGCTCACCCCTCCACTTT. The encoded protein is CASSFSGSPLHF. The rearrangement uses TRBV28 and TRBJ1-6, with no clear D. Trimming stripped 3 bases from V and 10 bases from J, with 7 bases between. Per germline, CDR1 MDHEN and CDR2 SYDVKM. The CDR3 runs 12 residues.

This clonotype turned up a few times. CDR3 sequence (DNA): TGTGCCAGCAGCTTATTTGGCGGGGGGGCCACAGATACGCAGTATTTT. Translation gives CASSLFGGGATDTQYF. The chain carries TRBV7-2 and TRBJ2-3, with TRBD2 identical over 9 bases. The CDR3 length is 16 residues. With 2 bases clipped from V and 2 bases from J, the junction kept 5 bases outside the gene matches. The germline V gene has CDR1 SGHTA and CDR2 FQGNSA.

This chain links TRBV7-2 with TRBJ1-3; tentative D call: TRBD1 (6 bases). V was cut by 5 bases and J by 6 bases, with 17 bases left in between. Germline values: CDR1 SGHTA, CDR2 FQGNSA. This CDR3 contains 15 residues. CDR3 DNA sequence: TGTGCCAGCAGCCGACGGACAGCGACTGCAAACACCATATATTTT. Residues: CASSRRTATANTIYF.

Concerning this clonotype: This could be a read error, since a much larger clone is one nucleotide away. The conserved closing phenylalanine or tryptophan is absent in this CDR3, likely reflecting a read error. The rearrangement uses TRBV7-9 and TRBJ2-3, with 8 positions matching TRBD1. Germline CDR1 reads SEHNR; CDR2 reads FQNEAQ (reference sequence). The J segment lost 6 bases and the V segment lost 5 bases, leaving 10 bases of the junction unmatched. The CDR3 spans 15 residues. CDR3 loop: CASSPQDRVQDTQYS. In DNA form, the CDR3 reads TGTGCCAGCAGCCCCCAGGACAGGGTACAGGATACGCAGTATTCT.

This clonotype was picked up a small number of times. The chain couples TRBV7-9 to TRBJ2-2; D remains ambiguous. Trimming left V 8 bases short and J 3 bases short, with 1 base between. Germline V lookup: CDR1 SEHNR, CDR2 FQNEAQ (reference sequence). CDR3 length: 10 amino acids. CDR3 bases: TGTGCCAGCGACACCGGGGAGCTGTTTTTT. It is translated as CASDTGELFF.

In this sample, this clonotype turned up many times. The CDR3: CASSLGTEETQYF. The CDR3 bases are TGCGCCAGCAGCTTGGGTACAGAAGAGACCCAGTACTTC. This chain joins TRBV5-1 and TRBJ2-5; D not certain. The CDR3 is made up of 13 amino acids. V was clipped by 0 bases and J by 3 bases, with 6 bases between them. Germline V lookup: CDR1 SGHRS, CDR2 YFSETQ.

Notes on this clonotype: This may arise from a read error, as a much more abundant clone is one base away. V usage is TRBV20-1 and J usage is TRBJ1-1, with D hard to call. The CDR3 consists of 14 residues. Germline CDR1 DFQATT, CDR2 SNEGSKA (reference sequence). The CDR3: CRVQPIRVGSEAFF. In nucleotides, the CDR3 is TGCCGTGTCCAGCCCATCCGGGTAGGGTCTGAAGCTTTCTTT.

To note about this clonotype: A much more abundant neighbour one base away suggests this may be a read error. This rearrangement joins TRBV9 to TRBJ2-3; D is possibly TRBD1 (5 bases). Trimming cost V 4 bases and J 3 bases, with 12 bases left between them. The length of the CDR3 is 14 residues. Germline lookup yields CDR1 SGDLS and CDR2 YYNGEE. This CDR3 is CASSLAGQTDTQYF. DNA of the CDR3: TGTGCCAGCAGCCTCGCCGGACAAACAGATACGCAGTATTTT.

This clonotype was picked up a small number of times. The V and J genes are TRBV19 and TRBJ1-5, with D unresolved. Trimming left V 8 bases short and J 2 bases short, with 13 bases between. Germline lookup yields CDR1 LNHDA and CDR2 SQIVND (reference sequence). This CDR3 is 14 amino acids long. CDR3 DNA: TGTGCCAGTTGGACCCGAGTTGGCAATCAGCCCCAGCATTTT. Its protein product is CASWTRVGNQPQHF.